Listed here are 13 T cell receptor beta chains from one sample, sequenced in a study of patients and donors after allogeneic stem cell transplantation. TCRdb re-derived calls from the RT-PCR reads in MiXCR, one entry per CDR3 protein. Of about a million distinct CDR3 sequences listed, about a sixth are singletons. Sequenced material: blood, either unsorted or a sorted T cell fraction (not recorded which). The receptors derive from a human donor who was either an allogeneic HSCT recipient or a stem cell or donor lymphocyte infusion donor (not recorded which). It is not recorded whose cells these are; they may come from a transplant donor.

The V gene is TRBV9, the J gene TRBJ2-5; 7 bases align to TRBD1. Germline-derived CDR1 and CDR2 are SGDLS and YYNGEE. The CDR3 covers 16 residues. The V segment lost 0 bases and the J segment 7 bases; nucleotides outside the gene matches: 12. As DNA, the CDR3 is TGTGCCAGCAGCGTAGGGGCCCGGGACAGCTCATGGACCCAGTACTTC. Residues: CASSVGARDSSWTQYF.

The chain employs TRBV20-1 and TRBJ2-2, with D unresolved. Deletions cut 1 base from V and 6 bases from J, with 6 bases between. CDR3 length equals 12 residues. The germline CDR1 and CDR2 sequences are DFQATT and SNEGSKA (reference sequence). The CDR3 DNA follows: TGCAGTGCTAGAGGGACGGCCGGGGAGCTGTTTTTT. Its protein product is CSARGTAGELFF.

This clonotype has more than one count but fewer than ten. This chain connects TRBV4-1 to TRBJ1-1; a possible D gene is TRBD1 (6 bases). CDR1 is MGHRA, CDR2 YSYEKL, per germline. V was cut by 2 bases and J by 3 bases, with 19 bases left in between. This CDR3 is built from 17 residues. This CDR3 is CASSQKTGTPGDTEAFF. The CDR3 DNA reads TGCGCCAGCAGCCAAAAGACCGGGACACCGGGCGACACTGAAGCTTTCTTT.

This clonotype has only a few counts. The J gene is TRBJ2-7, the V gene TRBV7-9; tentatively, D is TRBD2 (5 bases). The V and J ends lost 8 bases and 0 bases respectively, with 14 bases between them. Germline V gives CDR1 SEHNR, CDR2 FQNEAQ (reference sequence). The CDR3 contains 14 residues. As DNA, the CDR3 is TGTGCCAGCCGAGACGTAGGGAGCTCCTACGAGCAGTACTTC. Translation gives CASRDVGSSYEQYF. The full variable domain, its missing parts supplied by reference TRBV7-9 and TRBJ2-7, is DTGVSQNPRHKITKRGQNVTFRCDPISEHNRLYWYRQTLGQGPEFLTYFQNEAQLEKSRLLSDRFSAERPKGSFSTLEIQRTEQGDSAMYLCASRDVGSSYEQYFGPGTRLTVT.

This clonotype was counted only a few times. The junction does not match germline at one end; this may be a read error. V usage is TRBV2 and J usage is TRBJ1-1; TRBD1 might be the D (5 bases). CDR1 and CDR2 from the germline V gene are SNHLY and FYNNEI. The CDR3 runs 13 residues. The CDR3 DNA sequence: TGTGCCAGCAGTGAAGCGCTTAGAGGGGAGATTATCTTT. This translates into CASSEALRGEIIF.

V usage is TRBV14 and J usage is TRBJ2-1; unclear D gene. Trimming removed 1 base from V and 8 bases from J, with 18 bases in between. CDR1 SGHDN and CDR2 FVKESK come from the germline V gene. The CDR3 totals 16 residues. The CDR3 protein is CASSQVSSVARDEQFF. CDR3 DNA: TGTGCCAGCAGCCAAGTATCGTCAGTGGCTCGGGATGAGCAGTTCTTC.

The chain combines TRBV5-1 with TRBJ2-3; 7 nucleotides align to TRBD2. The germline gives CDR1 SGHRS, CDR2 YFSETQ. The CDR3 totals 15 residues. V trimming: 6 bases; J trimming: 0 bases; junction bases outside the gene matches: 7. CDR3 region: CASTRASGSTDTQYF. As DNA, the CDR3 is TGCGCCAGCACACGGGCTAGCGGTAGCACAGATACGCAGTATTTT.

J is TRBJ2-5 and V is TRBV24-1; D may be TRBD2 (5 bases). CDR1 and CDR2 (germline): KGHDR, SFDVKD. V was trimmed by 2 bases and J by 5 bases, leaving 23 bases between them. The CDR3 runs 18 residues. The DNA for the CDR3 is TGTGCCACCAGTGATTCTGTGGTGGCGGGCGGGTCCTGGGAGACCCAGTACTTC. This encodes CATSDSVVAGGSWETQYF.

This clonotype was detected a few times. The chain recombines TRBV6-1 with TRBJ2-7, with D possibly being TRBD1 (6 bases). CDR3 length: 15 amino acids. Germline CDR1 MNHNS, CDR2 SASEGT. Trimming cost V 8 bases and J 0 bases, with 17 bases left between them. The CDR3 coding sequence is TGTGCCAGCGGTGCCGGGACAAAGACCTCCTACGAGCAGTACTTC. The encoded protein is CASGAGTKTSYEQYF.

The chain is built from TRBV4-1 and TRBJ2-3, with TRBD2 matching over 8 bases. CDR3 length: 17 amino acids. J lost 0 bases, V lost 2 bases, and 7 bases had no gene match. CDR1 and CDR2 from the germline V gene are MGHRA and YSYEKL. This CDR3 reads CASSQSWASGSTDTQYF. The CDR3 DNA sequence: TGCGCCAGCAGCCAATCCTGGGCTAGCGGGAGCACAGATACGCAGTATTTT.

In its sample, this clonotype was seen many times. V is TRBV28 and J is TRBJ2-7, with a tentative D call TRBD1 (7 bases). Per germline, CDR1 MDHEN and CDR2 SYDVKM. The CDR3 length is 13 residues. Trimming left V 8 bases short and J 5 bases short, with 16 bases between. CDR3 in amino acids: CASRGDSFNEQYF. In DNA, the CDR3 is TGTGCCAGCCGCGGGGACAGTTTCAACGAGCAGTACTTC.

This clonotype has more than one count but fewer than ten. The genes are TRBV27 and TRBJ1-1, with a weak D call TRBD1 (6 bases). The CDR3 is 15 amino acids. Germline-derived CDR1 and CDR2 are MNHEY and SMNVEV (reference sequence). The ends were cut back, 6 bases at V and 2 bases at J, with 16 bases in the middle. The CDR3 DNA is TGTGCCAGCAGCCCGCGGGGGCAGATAAACACTGAAGCTTTCTTT. Protein sequence: CASSPRGQINTEAFF.

The chain carries TRBV30 and TRBJ1-1; no definite D call. Germline CDR1 and CDR2: GTSNPN and SVGIG (reference sequence). CDR3 length equals 13 residues. The V gene lost 2 bases and the J gene lost 2 bases, with 9 bases spanning the gap. Written as DNA, the CDR3 is TGTGCCTGGAGTAGCGGCAGAAACACTGAAGCTTTCTTT. This sequence encodes CAWSSGRNTEAFF.